These 22 T cell receptor beta chains share one sample of origin, sequenced in a study of blood T cell repertoires in COVID-19. Sequencing used immunoSEQ multiplex PCR; TCRdb keeps in-frame clones, though not all of them. Of around 480,000 clones detected, about 91% appear once; the ten largest clones hold 10% to 15%. Sequences were obtained from peripheral blood. These receptors came from a woman between 50 and 59 years old with COVID-19, enrolled during active disease.

The chain uses TRBV19 and TRBJ1-1; 10 nucleotides line up with TRBD1. J was trimmed by 5 bases and V by 2 bases; bases with no gene match: 5. This CDR3 is 15 amino acids long. Germline loops: CDR1 LNHDA, CDR2 SQIVND (reference sequence). The CDR3 protein is CASSIRDRGGTEAFF. CDR3 DNA sequence: TGTGCCAGTAGTATACGGGACAGGGGTGGGACTGAAGCTTTCTTT.

The chain uses TRBV30 and TRBJ1-4; D gene uncertain. The V end was cut by 5 bases, the J end by 8 bases, with 9 bases between. The CDR3 covers 11 residues. Germline lookup yields CDR1 GTSNPN and CDR2 SVGIG (reference sequence). CDR3: CAWLIGEKLFF. DNA of the CDR3: TGTGCCTGGTTAATCGGGGAAAAACTGTTTTTT.

This clone appeared a single time. The chain joins TRBV4-1 to TRBJ2-3, with 9 bases that match TRBD2. The CDR3 has 18 amino acids. Germline V gives CDR1 MGHRA, CDR2 YSYEKL. Losses at the gene ends were 2 bases for V and 4 bases for J; bases not matched to a gene: 13. The CDR3 DNA reads as TGCGCCAGCAGCCAACCGATAAACAGACAGCGGGGGGCAGATACGCAGTATTTT. Translation gives CASSQPINRQRGADTQYF.

J is TRBJ1-1 and V is TRBV19; 9 positions match TRBD1. CDR1 is LNHDA and CDR2 is SQIVND in the germline V gene (reference sequence). V lost 4 bases to trimming and J lost 10 bases; unmatched junction nucleotides: 4. The CDR3 is 12 amino acids. The DNA for the CDR3 is TGTGCCAGTAGTAGGACAGGGGCCGGAGCTTTCTTT. It yields the protein CASSRTGAGAFF.

The chain has TRBV10-3 and TRBJ1-2; D not certain. Germline V CDR1 and CDR2: ENHRY, SYGVKD. The V end was cut by 0 bases, the J end by 14 bases, with 10 bases between. The CDR3 runs to 11 residues. The CDR3 coding sequence is TGTGCCATCAGTGAGTCGGATGACAAGACCTTC. Translating it yields CAISESDDKTF.

The chain uses TRBV6-5 and TRBJ2-2; 9 nucleotides agree with TRBD2. Looked up from germline, CDR1 is MNHEY and CDR2 is SVGAGI. Unmatched junction bases numbered 8, after V lost 6 bases and J lost 6 bases. The CDR3 spans 15 residues. Here the CDR3 reads CASRERGASPGELFF. The CDR3 nucleotides are TGTGCCAGCAGGGAGCGGGGGGCCTCCCCCGGGGAGCTGTTTTTT.

The chain employs TRBV28 and TRBJ1-3, with a weak D call TRBD1 (5 bases). The germline gives CDR1 MDHEN, CDR2 SYDVKM. CDR3 length equals 14 residues. V was clipped by 2 bases and J by 3 bases, with 8 bases between them. This CDR3 reads CASSLRGFGNTIYF. The CDR3 DNA reads TGTGCCAGCAGTTTAAGGGGTTTTGGAAACACCATATATTTT.

The rearrangement joins TRBV5-1 to TRBJ2-3; maybe TRBD2 (6 bases). Germline CDR1 and CDR2: SGHRS and YFSETQ. With 0 bases removed from V and 0 bases from J, the gap between germline ends came to 8 bases. The CDR3 contains 15 residues. The CDR3 sequence is CASSLELASTDTQYF. CDR3 DNA: TGCGCCAGCAGCTTGGAACTAGCTAGCACAGATACGCAGTATTTT.

The chain is built from TRBV6-2 or TRBV6-3 and TRBJ2-1; the match to TRBD1 covers 8 bases. The length of the CDR3 is 16 residues. Germline CDR1 and CDR2: MNHEY and SVGEGT. The ends lost 6 bases at V and 10 bases at J; junction bases unmatched: 17. In nucleotides, the CDR3 is TGTGCCAGCAGCTATTCTCTGGACAGGGCAAAGGACGAGCAGTTCTTC. It encodes CASSYSLDRAKDEQFF.

The rearrangement joins TRBV28 to TRBJ1-1, with 9 positions matching TRBD1. V was pared by 5 bases and J by 3 bases, with 4 bases of the junction left unmatched. The CDR3 is made up of 14 amino acids. Germline V gene data show CDR1 as MDHEN and CDR2 as SYDVKM. The CDR3 coding sequence is TGTGCCAGCAGTAAGAACAGGGGGCACACTGAAGCTTTCTTT. Amino acids: CASSKNRGHTEAFF.

This clone was seen more than once but under ten times. This rearrangement joins TRBV11-2 to TRBJ1-4; TRBD1 agrees at 7 bases. Germline V gene sequence: CDR1 SGHAT, CDR2 FQNNGV. The CDR3 loop spans 14 amino acids. The trim removed 1 base at V and 7 bases at J, leaving 3 bases unmatched. The CDR3 nucleotides are TGTGCCAGCAGCTTAGGTTACAGGGGTGAAAAACTGTTTTTT. Translating it yields CASSLGYRGEKLFF.

This clone was detected a few times. The rearrangement joins TRBV30 to TRBJ2-7; 8 bases are shared with TRBD2. Germline-derived CDR1 and CDR2 are GTSNPN and SVGIG (reference sequence). Trimming cost V 4 bases and J 4 bases; bases outside gene matches: 18. The CDR3 has 17 residues. The CDR3 sequence: CAWTPRSGAPFSYEQYF. The CDR3 coding sequence is TGTGCCTGGACCCCCCGTAGCGGGGCTCCTTTTAGTTACGAGCAGTACTTC.

This chain uses TRBV10-1 with TRBJ1-1; TRBD1 is a possible D gene (5 bases). Germline-derived CDR1 and CDR2 are WNHNN and SYGVQD (reference sequence). The CDR3 spans 14 residues. The germline V and J ends were trimmed by 0 bases and 5 bases, with 10 bases remaining between them. The CDR3 region is CASSESTVGTEAFF. The CDR3 DNA is TGCGCCAGCAGTGAGTCGACAGTAGGAACTGAAGCTTTCTTT.

The chain has TRBV2 and TRBJ1-5; 8 bases map to TRBD1. The CDR3 spans 14 residues. Unmatched junction bases numbered 7, after V lost 6 bases and J lost 6 bases. In germline, CDR1 is SNHLY, CDR2 FYNNEI. The CDR3 DNA reads as TGTGCCAGCAGGGGACAGGTAGGGGGTCAGCCCCAGCATTTT. Translated: CASRGQVGGQPQHF. The whole variable domain, filled in from reference TRBV2 and TRBJ1-5, reads EPEVTQTPSHQVTQMGQEVILRCVPISNHLYFYWYRQILGQKVEFLVSFYNNEISEKSEIFDDQFSVERPDGSNFTLKIRSTKLEDSAMYFCASRGQVGGQPQHFGDGTRLSIL.

The V call is TRBV9, the J call TRBJ2-3; 8 bases fit TRBD2. V shed 3 bases, J shed 6 bases, and the junction held 9 bases outside the gene matches. The germline gives CDR1 SGDLS, CDR2 YYNGEE. This CDR3 is 15 amino acids long. CDR3 in amino acids: CASSAGTSSSDTQYF. The CDR3 region has the DNA TGTGCCAGCAGCGCCGGGACTAGTTCGTCGGATACGCAGTATTTT.

CDR3 in amino acids: CASRATSGEYNEQFF. In DNA, the CDR3 is TGTGCCAGCAGGGCGACTAGCGGGGAGTACAATGAGCAGTTCTTC. The chain employs TRBV2 and TRBJ2-1; 11 bases map to TRBD2. Germline lookup yields CDR1 SNHLY and CDR2 FYNNEI. V lost 6 bases, J lost 4 bases, and 5 bases stayed unmatched. This CDR3 is 15 amino acids long. Full variable domain (rest looked up from reference TRBV2 and TRBJ2-1): EPEVTQTPSHQVTQMGQEVILRCVPISNHLYFYWYRQILGQKVEFLVSFYNNEISEKSEIFDDQFSVERPDGSNFTLKIRSTKLEDSAMYFCASRATSGEYNEQFFGPGTRLTVL.

The chain uses TRBV19 and TRBJ2-1, with TRBD2 matching 7 bases. Germline assignment: CDR1 LNHDA and CDR2 SQIVND (reference sequence). V was clipped by 1 base and J by 9 bases; unmatched bases: 6. This CDR3 has 14 amino acids. Here the CDR3 reads CASSIVGGTGEQFF. CDR3 DNA sequence: TGTGCCAGTAGTATAGTGGGAGGGACCGGTGAGCAGTTCTTC.

This sequence joins TRBV5-1 and TRBJ2-1; weak D call: TRBD2 (6 bases). The CDR3 covers 12 residues. Germline lookup yields CDR1 SGHRS and CDR2 YFSETQ. V dropped 6 bases and J dropped 7 bases, with 11 bases sitting between them. The CDR3 coding sequence is TGCGCCAGCAAGGAGGGGCTGAATGAGCAGTTCTTC. Translating it yields CASKEGLNEQFF. The whole variable domain, filled in from reference TRBV5-1 and TRBJ2-1, reads KAGVTQTPRYLIKTRGQQVTLSCSPISGHRSVSWYQQTPGQGLQFLFEYFSETQRNKGNFPGRFSGRQFSNSRSEMNVSTLELGDSALYLCASKEGLNEQFFGPGTRLTVL.

This rearrangement joins TRBV29-1 to TRBJ1-1, with a possible D match to TRBD1 (5 bases). The CDR3 extends over 13 amino acids. The V and J ends lost 7 bases and 1 base respectively, with 13 bases between them. Germline CDR1 SQVTM, CDR2 ANQGSEA. The CDR3 nucleotides are TGCAGCGGGGTGGTGGGGGGGAACACTGAAGCTTTCTTT. Its protein product is CSGVVGGNTEAFF.

The CDR3 DNA sequence: TGCGCCAGCACCCCCCGCCAGATTAATGAAAAACTGTTTTTT. This codes for CASTPRQINEKLFF. V and J are TRBV10-2 and TRBJ1-4; D uncertain. Germline V CDR1 and CDR2: WSHSY, SAAADI. CDR3 size: 14 residues. The V and J ends lost 7 bases and 4 bases respectively, with 13 bases between them.

The chain employs TRBV2 and TRBJ1-1, with 7 bases lining up with TRBD1. Per the germline V gene, CDR1 is SNHLY and CDR2 is FYNNEI. CDR3 length: 13 amino acids. V trimming: 8 bases; J trimming: 1 base; junction bases outside the gene matches: 4. CDR3 sequence: CASARDRNTEAFF. The CDR3, as DNA: TGTGCCAGCGCCAGGGACAGGAACACTGAAGCTTTCTTT.

This chain connects TRBV9 to TRBJ1-3; D ambiguous. The CDR3 extends over 16 amino acids. Germline V gives CDR1 SGDLS, CDR2 YYNGEE. V was pared by 0 bases and J by 0 bases, with 10 bases between. The DNA for the CDR3 is TGTGCCAGCAGCGTAGACGGACTCTTCTCTGGAAACACCATATATTTT. Translated, it gives CASSVDGLFSGNTIYF. The complete variable domain, with remaining parts taken from reference TRBV9 and TRBJ1-3, reads DSGVTQTPKHLITATGQRVTLRCSPRSGDLSVYWYQQSLDQGLQFLIQYYNGEERAKGNILERFSAQQFPDLHSELNLSSLELGDSALYFCASSVDGLFSGNTIYFGEGSWLTVV.